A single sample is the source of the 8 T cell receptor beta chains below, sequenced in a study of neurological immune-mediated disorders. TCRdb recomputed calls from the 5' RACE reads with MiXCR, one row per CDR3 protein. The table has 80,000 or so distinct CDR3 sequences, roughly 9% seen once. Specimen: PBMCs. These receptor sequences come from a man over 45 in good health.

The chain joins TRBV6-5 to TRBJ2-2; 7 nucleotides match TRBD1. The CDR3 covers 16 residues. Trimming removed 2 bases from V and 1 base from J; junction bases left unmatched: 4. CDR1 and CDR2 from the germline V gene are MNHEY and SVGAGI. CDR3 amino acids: CASSYVQGQNTGELFF. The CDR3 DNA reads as TGTGCCAGCAGTTACGTACAGGGGCAGAACACCGGGGAGCTGTTTTTT.

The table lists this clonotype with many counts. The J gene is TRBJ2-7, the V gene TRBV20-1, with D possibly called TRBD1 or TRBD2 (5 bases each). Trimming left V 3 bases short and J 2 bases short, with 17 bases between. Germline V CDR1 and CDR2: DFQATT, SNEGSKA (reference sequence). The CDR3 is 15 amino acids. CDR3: CSASGRTGRPYEQYF. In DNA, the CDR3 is TGCAGTGCTAGTGGCCGTACGGGACGCCCCTACGAGCAGTACTTC.

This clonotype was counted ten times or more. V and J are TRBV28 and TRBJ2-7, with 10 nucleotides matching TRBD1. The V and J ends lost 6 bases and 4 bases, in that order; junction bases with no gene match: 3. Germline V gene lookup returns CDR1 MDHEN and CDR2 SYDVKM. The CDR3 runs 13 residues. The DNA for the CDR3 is TGTGCCAGCAGGAGACAGGGGGCGTACGAGCAGTACTTC. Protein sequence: CASRRQGAYEQYF.

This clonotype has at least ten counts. The CDR3 is CASSLRDRASAGANVLTF. The CDR3 coding sequence is TGTGCCAGCAGTCTTCGGGACAGGGCTTCGGCCGGGGCCAACGTCCTGACTTTC. V is TRBV6-2 or TRBV6-3 and J is TRBJ2-6; 9 bases match TRBD1. The CDR3 has 18 amino acids. Germline lookup yields CDR1 MNHEY and CDR2 SVGEGT. The V gene end was trimmed by 5 bases and the J gene end by 4 bases; junction bases not matched to a gene: 12.

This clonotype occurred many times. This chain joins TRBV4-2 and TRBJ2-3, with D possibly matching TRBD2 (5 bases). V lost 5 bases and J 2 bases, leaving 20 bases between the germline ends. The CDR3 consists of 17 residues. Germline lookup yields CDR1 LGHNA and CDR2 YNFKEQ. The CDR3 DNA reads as TGTGCCAGCAGCGCAAGATATCTGGAGGCTACCACAGATACGCAGTATTTT. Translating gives CASSARYLEATTDTQYF.

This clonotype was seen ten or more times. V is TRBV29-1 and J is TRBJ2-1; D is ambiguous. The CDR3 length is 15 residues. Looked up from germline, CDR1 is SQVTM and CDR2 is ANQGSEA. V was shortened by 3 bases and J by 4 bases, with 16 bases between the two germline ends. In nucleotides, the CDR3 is TGCAGCGTTGACCCAGGCTCAGTGAGTTACAATGAGCAGTTCTTC. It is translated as CSVDPGSVSYNEQFF.

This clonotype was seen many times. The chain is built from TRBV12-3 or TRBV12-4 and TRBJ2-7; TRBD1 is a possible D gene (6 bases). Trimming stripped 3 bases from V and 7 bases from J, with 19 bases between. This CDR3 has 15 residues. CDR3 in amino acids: CASSFSDHRTEEQYF. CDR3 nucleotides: TGTGCCAGCAGTTTCTCGGACCATCGGACAGAAGAGCAGTACTTC.

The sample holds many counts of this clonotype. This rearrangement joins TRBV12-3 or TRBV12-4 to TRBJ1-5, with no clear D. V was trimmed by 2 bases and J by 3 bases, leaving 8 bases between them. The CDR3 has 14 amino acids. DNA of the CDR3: TGTGCCAGCAGTTTATTGGGTACCAATCAGCCCCAGCATTTT. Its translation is CASSLLGTNQPQHF.